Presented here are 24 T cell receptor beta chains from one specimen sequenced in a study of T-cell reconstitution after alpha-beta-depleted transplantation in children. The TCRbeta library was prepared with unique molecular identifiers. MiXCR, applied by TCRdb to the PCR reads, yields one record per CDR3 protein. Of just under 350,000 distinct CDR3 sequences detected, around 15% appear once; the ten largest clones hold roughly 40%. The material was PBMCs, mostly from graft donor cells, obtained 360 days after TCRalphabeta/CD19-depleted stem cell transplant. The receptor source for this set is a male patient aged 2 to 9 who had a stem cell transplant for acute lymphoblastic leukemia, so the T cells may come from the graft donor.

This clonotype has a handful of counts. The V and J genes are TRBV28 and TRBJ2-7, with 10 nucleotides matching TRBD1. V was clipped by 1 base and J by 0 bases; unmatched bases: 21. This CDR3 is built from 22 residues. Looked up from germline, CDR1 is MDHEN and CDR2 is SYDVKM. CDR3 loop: CASSLSGQGPFVSFLGSYEQYF. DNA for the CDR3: TGTGCCAGCAGTTTATCGGGACAGGGGCCTTTTGTTTCCTTCCTCGGCTCCTACGAGCAGTACTTC. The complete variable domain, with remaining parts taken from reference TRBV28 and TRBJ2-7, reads DVKVTQSSRYLVKRTGEKVFLECVQDMDHENMFWYRQDPGLGLRLIYFSYDVKMKEKGDIPEGYSVSREKKERFSLILESASTNQTSMYLCASSLSGQGPFVSFLGSYEQYFGPGTRLTVT.

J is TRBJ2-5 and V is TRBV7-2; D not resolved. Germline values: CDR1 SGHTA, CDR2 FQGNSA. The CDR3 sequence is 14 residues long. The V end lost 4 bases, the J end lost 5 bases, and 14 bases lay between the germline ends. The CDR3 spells CASSSFSGRETQYF. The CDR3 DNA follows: TGTGCCAGCAGCTCGTTTAGTGGGCGGGAGACCCAGTACTTC.

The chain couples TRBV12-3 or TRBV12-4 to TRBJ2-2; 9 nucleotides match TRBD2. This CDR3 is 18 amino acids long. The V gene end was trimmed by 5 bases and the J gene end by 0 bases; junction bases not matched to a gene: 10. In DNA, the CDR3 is TGTGCCAGCAGTATACATTTAACTAGCGGGTCGAACACCGGGGAGCTGTTTTTT. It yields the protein CASSIHLTSGSNTGELFF.

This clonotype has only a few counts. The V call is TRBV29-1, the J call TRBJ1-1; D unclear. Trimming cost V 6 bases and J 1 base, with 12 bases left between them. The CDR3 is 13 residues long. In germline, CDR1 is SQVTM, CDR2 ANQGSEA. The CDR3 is CSVVQGPNTEAFF. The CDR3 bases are TGCAGCGTCGTTCAAGGCCCGAACACTGAAGCTTTCTTT.

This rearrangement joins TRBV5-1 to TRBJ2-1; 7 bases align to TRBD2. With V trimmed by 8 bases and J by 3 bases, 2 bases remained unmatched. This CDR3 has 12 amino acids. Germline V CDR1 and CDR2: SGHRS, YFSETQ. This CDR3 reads CARAGLYNEQFF. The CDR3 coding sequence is TGCGCCAGAGCGGGGCTCTACAATGAGCAGTTCTTC.

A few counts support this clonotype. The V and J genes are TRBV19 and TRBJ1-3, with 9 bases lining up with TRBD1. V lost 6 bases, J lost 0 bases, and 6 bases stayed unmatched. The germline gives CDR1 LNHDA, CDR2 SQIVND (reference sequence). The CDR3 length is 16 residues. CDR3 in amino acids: CASRRQGVSSGNTIYF. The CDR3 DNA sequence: TGTGCCAGTAGGCGACAGGGGGTAAGCTCTGGAAACACCATATATTTT.

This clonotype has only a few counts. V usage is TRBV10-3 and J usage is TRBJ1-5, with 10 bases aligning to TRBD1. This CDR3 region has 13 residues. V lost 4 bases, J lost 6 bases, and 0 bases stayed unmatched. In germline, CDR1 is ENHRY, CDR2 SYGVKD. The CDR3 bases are TGTGCCATCAGTGGGACAGGGGGTCAGCCCCAGCATTTT. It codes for CAISGTGGQPQHF.

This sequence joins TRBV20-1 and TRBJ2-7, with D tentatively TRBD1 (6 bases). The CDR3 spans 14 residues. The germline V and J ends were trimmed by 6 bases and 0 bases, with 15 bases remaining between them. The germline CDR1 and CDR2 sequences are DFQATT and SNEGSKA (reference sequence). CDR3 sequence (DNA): TGCAGTGCCAGTACCGGGACACCCTCCTACGAGCAGTACTTC. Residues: CSASTGTPSYEQYF.

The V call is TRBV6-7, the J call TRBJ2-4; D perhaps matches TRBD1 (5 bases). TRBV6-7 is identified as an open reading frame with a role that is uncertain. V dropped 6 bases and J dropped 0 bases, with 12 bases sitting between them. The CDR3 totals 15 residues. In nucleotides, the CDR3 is TGTGCCAGCAGCAGACAGTTTTTAGCCAAAAACATTCAGTACTTC. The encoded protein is CASSRQFLAKNIQYF.

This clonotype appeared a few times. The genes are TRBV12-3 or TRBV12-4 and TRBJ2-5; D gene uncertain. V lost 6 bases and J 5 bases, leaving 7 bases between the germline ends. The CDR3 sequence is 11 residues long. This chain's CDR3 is CASRGMETQYF. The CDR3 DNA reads TGTGCCAGCAGGGGGATGGAGACCCAGTACTTC.

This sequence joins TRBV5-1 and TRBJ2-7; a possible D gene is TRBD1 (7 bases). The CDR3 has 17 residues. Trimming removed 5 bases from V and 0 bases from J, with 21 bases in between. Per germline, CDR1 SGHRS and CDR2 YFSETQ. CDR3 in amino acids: CASSFPRGAGGSYEQYF. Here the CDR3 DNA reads TGCGCCAGCAGTTTTCCGAGGGGGGCAGGGGGCTCCTACGAGCAGTACTTC.

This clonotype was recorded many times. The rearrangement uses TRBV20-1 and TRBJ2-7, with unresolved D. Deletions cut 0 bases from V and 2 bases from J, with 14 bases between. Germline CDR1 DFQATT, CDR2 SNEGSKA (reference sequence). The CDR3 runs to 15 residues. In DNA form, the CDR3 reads TGCAGTGCTAGAGATCTCCGACACCGCCCCTACGAGCAGTACTTC. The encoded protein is CSARDLRHRPYEQYF.

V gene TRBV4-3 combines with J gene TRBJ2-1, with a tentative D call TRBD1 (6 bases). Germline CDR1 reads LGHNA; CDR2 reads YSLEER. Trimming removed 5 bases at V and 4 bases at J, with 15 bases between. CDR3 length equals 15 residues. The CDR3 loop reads CASSVQGANYNEQFF. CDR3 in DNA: TGCGCCAGCAGCGTACAGGGTGCAAATTACAATGAGCAGTTCTTC.

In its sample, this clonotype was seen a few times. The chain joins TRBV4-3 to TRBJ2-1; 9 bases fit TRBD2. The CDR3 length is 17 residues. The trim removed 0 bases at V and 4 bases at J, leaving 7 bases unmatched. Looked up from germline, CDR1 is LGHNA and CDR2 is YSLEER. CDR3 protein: CASSQDWLLAGYNEQFF. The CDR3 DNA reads TGCGCCAGCAGCCAAGATTGGTTGCTAGCGGGGTACAATGAGCAGTTCTTC.

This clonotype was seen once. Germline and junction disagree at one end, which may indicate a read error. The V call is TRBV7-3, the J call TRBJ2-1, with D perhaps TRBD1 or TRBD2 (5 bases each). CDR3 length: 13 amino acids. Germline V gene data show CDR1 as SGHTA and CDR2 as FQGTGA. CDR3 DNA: TGTGCCACCAGCTTAACTAGGGACGATGAGCAGTTCTTC. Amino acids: CATSLTRDDEQFF.

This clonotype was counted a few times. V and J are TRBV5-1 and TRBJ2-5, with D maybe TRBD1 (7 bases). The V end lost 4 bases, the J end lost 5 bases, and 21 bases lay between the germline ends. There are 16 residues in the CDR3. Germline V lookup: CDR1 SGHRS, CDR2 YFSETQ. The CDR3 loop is CASSPLGGGFAETQYF. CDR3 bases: TGCGCCAGCAGCCCCCTTGGAGGGGGCTTCGCGGAGACCCAGTACTTC.

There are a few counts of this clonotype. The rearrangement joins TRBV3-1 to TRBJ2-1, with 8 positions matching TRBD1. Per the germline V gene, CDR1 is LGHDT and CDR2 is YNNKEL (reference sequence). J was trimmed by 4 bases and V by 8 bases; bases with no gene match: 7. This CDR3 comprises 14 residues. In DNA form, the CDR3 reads TGTGCCAGCCGCGGACAGGGATTATACAATGAGCAGTTCTTC. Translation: CASRGQGLYNEQFF.

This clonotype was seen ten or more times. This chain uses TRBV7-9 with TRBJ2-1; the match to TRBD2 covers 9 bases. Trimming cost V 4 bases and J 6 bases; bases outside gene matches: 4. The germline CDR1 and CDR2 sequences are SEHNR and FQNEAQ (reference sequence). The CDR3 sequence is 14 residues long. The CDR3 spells CASSWGLAVNEQFF. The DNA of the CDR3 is TGTGCCAGCAGCTGGGGACTAGCAGTCAATGAGCAGTTCTTC.

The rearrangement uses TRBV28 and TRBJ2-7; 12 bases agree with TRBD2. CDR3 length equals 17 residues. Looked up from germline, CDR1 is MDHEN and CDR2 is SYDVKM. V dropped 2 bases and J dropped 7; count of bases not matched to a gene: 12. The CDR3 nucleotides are TGTGCCAGCAGTTTAGCCAGGCCCCAGCTAGCGGGAGGGGAGCAGTACTTC. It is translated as CASSLARPQLAGGEQYF.

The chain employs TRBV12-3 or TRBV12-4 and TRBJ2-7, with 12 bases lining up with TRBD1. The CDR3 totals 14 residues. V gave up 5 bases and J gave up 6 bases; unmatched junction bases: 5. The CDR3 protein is CASSLGTGGVEQYF. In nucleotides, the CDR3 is TGTGCCAGCAGTCTCGGGACAGGGGGCGTCGAGCAGTACTTC.

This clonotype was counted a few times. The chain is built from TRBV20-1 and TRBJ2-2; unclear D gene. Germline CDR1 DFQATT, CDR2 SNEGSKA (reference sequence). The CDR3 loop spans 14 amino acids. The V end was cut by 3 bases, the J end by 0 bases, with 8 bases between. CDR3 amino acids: CSASVGANTGELFF. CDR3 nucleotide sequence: TGCAGTGCTAGCGTAGGAGCGAACACCGGGGAGCTGTTTTTT.

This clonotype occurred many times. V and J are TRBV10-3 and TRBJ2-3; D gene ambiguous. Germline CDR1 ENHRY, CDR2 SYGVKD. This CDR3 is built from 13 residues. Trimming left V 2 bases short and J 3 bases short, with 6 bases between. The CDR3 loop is CAISEDQTDTQYF. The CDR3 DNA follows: TGTGCCATCAGTGAGGACCAGACAGATACGCAGTATTTT.

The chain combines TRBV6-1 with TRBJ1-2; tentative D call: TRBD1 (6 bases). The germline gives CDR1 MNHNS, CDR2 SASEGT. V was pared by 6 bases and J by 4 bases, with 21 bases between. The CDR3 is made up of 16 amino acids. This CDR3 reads CASSFPGQMVRYGYTF. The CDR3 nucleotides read TGTGCCAGCAGCTTCCCCGGACAGATGGTGCGCTATGGCTACACCTTC.

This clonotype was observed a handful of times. The CDR3 spells CASRRQWMNTEAFF. CDR3 nucleotide sequence: TGTGCCAGCAGACGACAGTGGATGAACACTGAAGCTTTCTTT. V gene TRBV12-3 or TRBV12-4 combines with J gene TRBJ1-1, with a tentative D call TRBD1 (5 bases). The length of the CDR3 is 14 residues. V dropped 6 bases and J dropped 0 bases, with 11 bases sitting between them.